Following are 30 T cell receptor beta chains from one sample sequenced in a study of cytomegalovirus exposure and HLA in healthy donors (TCRdb year 2017). To prepare the library, the immunoSEQ multiplex PCR assay was applied. The multiplex PCR relied on a mix of 60 forward primers for TCR Vbeta segments and 13 reverse primers for TCR Jbeta segments. This is the immuneACCESS table as TCRdb keeps it, with only in-frame sequences that have V and J called. A part of the clones is gone; compared with another copy, unresolved V genes explain less than half, and the rest is unexplained. Here the sample has around 140,000 clones; 76% occur a single time. Approximately 2% of the sample lies in the top ten. What was sequenced was PBMCs. The receptors were gathered from a female donor in good health and CMV-seropositive.

This chain links TRBV6-5 with TRBJ1-2, with D uncertain. The CDR3 has 15 amino acids. Germline V gene data show CDR1 as MNHEY and CDR2 as SVGAGI. Trimming cost V 7 bases and J 2 bases, with 17 bases left between them. In DNA, the CDR3 is TGTGCCAGCAAAAGAAACCAGGCGGGCAACTATGGCTACACCTTC. Its translation is CASKRNQAGNYGYTF.

The chain links TRBV30 to TRBJ2-1; 9 positions agree with TRBD2. V lost 3 bases and J lost 4; bases outside the gene matches: 4. CDR3 length: 14 residues. The V gene's germline CDR1 is GTSNPN and CDR2 SVGIG (reference sequence). The CDR3 region has the DNA TGTGCCTGGAGAGGGCTAGCGGGGTACAATGAGCAGTTCTTC. Translated, it gives CAWRGLAGYNEQFF.

This clone was seen just once. The rearrangement joins TRBV4-2 to TRBJ2-6, with 10 bases identical to TRBD2. The germline CDR1 and CDR2 sequences are LGHNA and YNFKEQ. The length of the CDR3 is 19 residues. J was trimmed by 4 bases and V by 0 bases; bases with no gene match: 9. CDR3: CASSQDPAGGPTGANVLTF. The CDR3 nucleotides read TGTGCCAGCAGCCAAGATCCAGCGGGAGGGCCAACCGGGGCCAACGTCCTGACTTTC.

J is TRBJ2-1 and V is TRBV19; maybe TRBD1 (6 bases). The V and J ends lost 7 bases and 4 bases respectively, with 8 bases between them. Germline values: CDR1 LNHDA, CDR2 SQIVND (reference sequence). The CDR3 is made up of 12 amino acids. For the CDR3, the DNA is TGTGCCAGTAAGGACAGATACAATGAGCAGTTCTTC. Translated: CASKDRYNEQFF.

The chain carries TRBV5-6 and TRBJ2-3; TRBD1 matches at 7 bases. Unmatched junction bases numbered 8, after V lost 2 bases and J lost 2 bases. This CDR3 region has 16 residues. CDR1 is SGHDT and CDR2 is YYEEEE in the germline V gene. The CDR3 here is CASSFVDRPFTDTQYF. The CDR3 region has the DNA TGTGCCAGCAGCTTTGTGGACAGGCCATTCACAGATACGCAGTATTTT.

CDR3 nucleotide sequence: TGTGCCAGCAGCCCCCGGGATTGGCTGGGCTACGAGCAGTACTTC. Encoded protein: CASSPRDWLGYEQYF. This chain links TRBV7-6 with TRBJ2-7; perhaps TRBD2 as D (5 bases). With 5 bases removed from V and 3 bases from J, the gap between germline ends came to 17 bases. This CDR3 comprises 15 residues. Germline values: CDR1 SGHVS, CDR2 FNYEAQ. The complete variable domain, with remaining parts taken from reference TRBV7-6 and TRBJ2-7, reads GAGVSQSPRYKVTKRGQDVALRCDPISGHVSLYWYRQALGQGPEFLTYFNYEAQQDKSGLPNDRFSAERPEGSISTLTIQRTEQRDSAMYRCASSPRDWLGYEQYFGPGTRLTVT.

The chain carries TRBV7-9 and TRBJ2-7; D is possibly TRBD1 (6 bases). V was trimmed by 8 bases and J by 5 bases, leaving 13 bases between them. The CDR3 totals 12 residues. CDR1 is SEHNR, CDR2 FQNEAQ, per germline (reference sequence). Here the CDR3 reads CASRDTFHEQYF. The CDR3 nucleotides read TGTGCCAGCCGGGACACCTTCCACGAGCAGTACTTC.

As DNA, the CDR3 is TGTGCCAGCAGCAAAGAGGGGATTAACTATGGCTACACCTTC. As protein: CASSKEGINYGYTF. This chain links TRBV21-1 with TRBJ1-2; the table names TRBD1, a call not compared with the DNA. TRBV21-1 constitutes a pseudogene. The CDR3 runs 14 residues.

The J gene is TRBJ2-7, the V gene TRBV7-7, with a weak D call TRBD1 (5 bases). The V end was cut by 5 bases, the J end by 5 bases, with 25 bases between. The V gene's germline CDR1 is SSHAT and CDR2 FNYEAQ (reference sequence). The CDR3 contains 17 residues. The CDR3: CASSPQGFTLGIDEQYF. DNA of the CDR3: TGTGCCAGCAGCCCTCAGGGTTTTACCTTGGGTATTGACGAGCAGTACTTC.

This clone was counted only a few times. The rearrangement uses TRBV6-5 and TRBJ2-7; TRBD2 might be the D (7 bases). The CDR3 has 15 residues. V was cut by 0 bases and J by 2 bases, with 11 bases left in between. CDR1 is MNHEY, CDR2 SVGAGI, per germline. The CDR3 protein is CASSYSGGGPYEQYF. For the CDR3, the DNA is TGTGCCAGCAGTTACTCGGGGGGGGGCCCCTACGAGCAGTACTTC.

CDR3 bases: TGTGCCAGCAGTGACTCGAGTGGCTATGGCTACACCTTC. Translated, it gives CASSDSSGYGYTF. The chain employs TRBV6-4 and TRBJ1-2; D call uncertain. This CDR3 has 13 amino acids. Germline V CDR1 and CDR2: MRHNA, SNTAGT. V was cut by 0 bases and J by 4 bases, with 6 bases left in between.

This clone was detected only once. The DNA for the CDR3 is TGTGCCAGCACCCTAGGGGGGACAGGGAACTATGGCTACACCTTC. Translation gives CASTLGGTGNYGYTF. The chain has TRBV6-5 and TRBJ1-2, with TRBD1 identical over 9 bases. This CDR3 region has 15 residues. The V and J ends lost 7 bases and 2 bases, in that order; junction bases with no gene match: 8. The germline CDR1 and CDR2 sequences are MNHEY and SVGAGI.

This clone was recorded once. The junction and the germline gene differ at one end; a read error may be behind it. The CDR3 here is CSSSLGQGGLKSTGELFF. The DNA for the CDR3 is TGTTCCAGCAGCTTGGGCCAGGGTGGTCTGAAGAGCACCGGGGAGCTGTTTTTT. V and J are TRBV7-9 and TRBJ2-2, with a tentative D call TRBD1 (5 bases). The CDR3 extends over 18 amino acids. Germline V lookup: CDR1 SEHNR, CDR2 FQNEAQ (reference sequence). Full variable domain (outside the CDR3, taken from reference TRBV7-9 and TRBJ2-2): DTGVSQNPRHKITKRGQNVTFRCDPISEHNRLYWYRQTLGQGPEFLTYFQNEAQLEKSRLLSDRFSAERPKGSFSTLEIQRTEQGDSAMYLCSSSLGQGGLKSTGELFFGEGSRLTVL.

J is TRBJ1-1 and V is TRBV2; TRBD1 matches 7 bases. The germline CDR1 and CDR2 sequences are SNHLY and FYNNEI. Trimming at V came to 6 bases and at J to 1 base, leaving 5 bases not matched to a gene. This CDR3 comprises 14 residues. The DNA for the CDR3 is TGTGCCAGCAGCACCGGGACAGCGAACACTGAAGCTTTCTTT. Translating gives CASSTGTANTEAFF.

The chain carries TRBV2 and TRBJ2-1, with TRBD2 matching over 10 bases. The CDR3 has 15 amino acids. J was trimmed by 8 bases and V by 8 bases; bases with no gene match: 12. Germline-derived CDR1 and CDR2 are SNHLY and FYNNEI. For the CDR3, the DNA is TGTGCCAGCGGTTATCTGAGCGGGGGGGCCGATGAGCAGTTCTTC. Residues: CASGYLSGGADEQFF.

The gene calls are TRBV7-9 and TRBJ1-5; no definite D call. V shed 5 bases and J shed 3 bases, with 11 bases lying between them. This CDR3 has 14 residues. CDR1 SEHNR and CDR2 FQNEAQ come from the germline V gene (reference sequence). The CDR3 DNA reads as TGTGCCAGCAGCGATTCCGGGAACAATCAGCCCCAGCATTTT. As protein: CASSDSGNNQPQHF.

V usage is TRBV6-1 and J usage is TRBJ2-7, with 8 bases lining up with TRBD2. Unmatched junction bases numbered 8, after V lost 4 bases and J lost 6 bases. Germline values: CDR1 MNHNS, CDR2 SASEGT. This CDR3 contains 14 residues. The CDR3 sequence is CASSAAGGGGEQYF. CDR3 nucleotides: TGTGCCAGCAGTGCCGCGGGGGGAGGGGGCGAGCAGTACTTC.

This clone was counted only a few times. The V gene is TRBV7-9, the J gene TRBJ2-7; possible D gene TRBD2, 7 bases. Trimming took 5 bases from V and 7 from J, leaving 15 bases between them. Germline V gene data show CDR1 as SEHNR and CDR2 as FQNEAQ (reference sequence). This CDR3 is built from 13 residues. The CDR3 loop reads CASSLGGGREQYF. CDR3 nucleotides: TGTGCCAGCAGCCTAGGGGGGGGTCGGGAGCAGTACTTC. Filled out from reference TRBV7-9 and TRBJ2-7, the complete variable domain reads DTGVSQNPRHKITKRGQNVTFRCDPISEHNRLYWYRQTLGQGPEFLTYFQNEAQLEKSRLLSDRFSAERPKGSFSTLEIQRTEQGDSAMYLCASSLGGGREQYFGPGTRLTVT.

The J gene is TRBJ2-5, the V gene TRBV5-1; the D gene is possibly TRBD2 (6 bases). Trimming pared 0 bases from V and 2 bases from J, leaving 11 bases between. CDR1 and CDR2 from the germline V gene are SGHRS and YFSETQ. The CDR3 contains 15 residues. This CDR3 is CASSLAGGGQETQYF. The CDR3 DNA reads as TGCGCCAGCAGCTTGGCAGGTGGAGGGCAAGAGACCCAGTACTTC. The variable domain in full, completed from reference TRBV5-1 and TRBJ2-5, reads KAGVTQTPRYLIKTRGQQVTLSCSPISGHRSVSWYQQTPGQGLQFLFEYFSETQRNKGNFPGRFSGRQFSNSRSEMNVSTLELGDSALYLCASSLAGGGQETQYFGPGTRLLVL.

The chain uses TRBV7-9 and TRBJ1-1, with no clear D. The CDR3 has 13 residues. V gave up 3 bases and J gave up 0 bases, with 5 bases separating them. The germline gives CDR1 SEHNR, CDR2 FQNEAQ (reference sequence). The CDR3 sequence is CASSFRMNTEAFF. As DNA, the CDR3 is TGTGCCAGCAGCTTCAGAATGAACACTGAAGCTTTCTTT.

The rearrangement uses TRBV5-1 and TRBJ2-7; D remains unclear. With 1 base removed from V and 0 bases from J, the gap between germline ends came to 5 bases. CDR3 length: 13 amino acids. CDR1 is SGHRS and CDR2 is YFSETQ in the germline V gene. CDR3 bases: TGCGCCAGCAGCTTGCAGGACTCCTACGAGCAGTACTTC. Translation: CASSLQDSYEQYF.

V gene TRBV4-1 combines with J gene TRBJ2-7; D may be TRBD2 (6 bases). The V end was cut by 3 bases, the J end by 3 bases, with 15 bases between. From germline, CDR1 is MGHRA and CDR2 YSYEKL. There are 15 residues in the CDR3. DNA for the CDR3: TGCGCCAGCAGCCACCCTTCCGGGACTGTCTACGAGCAGTACTTC. Translating gives CASSHPSGTVYEQYF.

For the CDR3, the DNA is TGTGCCAGCAGCTTAAGGGCAGGGACAGATACGCAGTATTTT. Amino acids: CASSLRAGTDTQYF. The chain uses TRBV7-9 and TRBJ2-3; TRBD1 is a possible D gene (5 bases). Germline loops: CDR1 SEHNR, CDR2 FQNEAQ (reference sequence). Trimming stripped 2 bases from V and 3 bases from J, with 9 bases between. The CDR3 spans 14 residues.

The chain recombines TRBV4-2 with TRBJ1-2; TRBD1 matches 7 bases. The CDR3 runs 14 residues. The junction had 2 bases not matched to a gene; V was cut back by 2 bases and J by 2 bases. Germline-derived CDR1 and CDR2 are LGHNA and YNFKEQ. The CDR3 loop reads CASSQLTGNYGYTF. The CDR3 DNA follows: TGTGCCAGCAGCCAACTGACAGGGAACTATGGCTACACCTTC.

The chain recombines TRBV2 with TRBJ1-5; TRBD1 might be the D (5 bases). This CDR3 has 17 residues. CDR1 is SNHLY, CDR2 FYNNEI, per germline. V was pared by 2 bases and J by 0 bases, with 14 bases between. The DNA for the CDR3 is TGTGCCAGCAGTGAACTGGGGCCGAATAATAGCAATCAGCCCCAGCATTTT. Amino acid sequence: CASSELGPNNSNQPQHF. The full variable domain, completed using reference TRBV2 and TRBJ1-5, is EPEVTQTPSHQVTQMGQEVILRCVPISNHLYFYWYRQILGQKVEFLVSFYNNEISEKSEIFDDQFSVERPDGSNFTLKIRSTKLEDSAMYFCASSELGPNNSNQPQHFGDGTRLSIL.

The chain combines TRBV27 with TRBJ1-4; 7 nucleotides match TRBD1. Germline values: CDR1 MNHEY, CDR2 SMNVEV (reference sequence). V shed 6 bases, J shed 8 bases, and the junction held 6 bases outside the gene matches. The CDR3 length is 13 residues. The CDR3 protein is CASSRQGWEKLFF. CDR3 DNA: TGTGCCAGCAGCAGACAGGGTTGGGAAAAACTGTTTTTT. Drawing the rest from reference TRBV27 and TRBJ1-4, the complete variable domain is EAQVTQNPRYLITVTGKKLTVTCSQNMNHEYMSWYRQDPGLGLRQIYYSMNVEVTDKGDVPEGYKVSRKEKRNFPLILESPSPNQTSLYFCASSRQGWEKLFFGSGTQLSVL.

V is TRBV11-3 and J is TRBJ2-1; 8 bases are shared with TRBD2. Germline CDR1 reads SGHNT; CDR2 reads YENEEA. The CDR3 totals 14 residues. The V gene end was trimmed by 0 bases and the J gene end by 7 bases; junction bases not matched to a gene: 2. The CDR3 sequence: CASSLETSGNEQFF. The CDR3 bases are TGTGCCAGCAGCTTAGAAACTAGCGGTAATGAGCAGTTCTTC.

This clone was observed a handful of times. The chain carries TRBV18 and TRBJ1-3; no definite D call. Looked up from germline, CDR1 is KGHSH and CDR2 is LQKENI. The CDR3 is 15 amino acids. V was pared by 3 bases and J by 1 base, with 10 bases between. This CDR3 reads CASSPSGMSGNTIYF. DNA for the CDR3: TGTGCCAGCTCACCCTCGGGGATGTCTGGAAACACCATATATTTT.

This rearrangement joins TRBV30 to TRBJ2-5; 8 bases agree with TRBD2. CDR3 length: 16 amino acids. Germline assignment: CDR1 GTSNPN and CDR2 SVGIG (reference sequence). V was clipped by 0 bases and J by 0 bases; unmatched bases: 6. The CDR3 DNA reads TGTGCCTGGAGTGTATTTGAGCGGGGGAACCAAGAGACCCAGTACTTC. Translated, it gives CAWSVFERGNQETQYF.

The chain has TRBV5-1 and TRBJ2-2; 10 bases align to TRBD2. V gave up 2 bases and J gave up 1 base; unmatched junction bases: 2. This CDR3 comprises 16 residues. Germline V gene data show CDR1 as SGHRS and CDR2 as YFSETQ. CDR3 bases: TGCGCCAGCAGCTTCCTAGCGGGGGTGAACACCGGGGAGCTGTTTTTT. Amino acid sequence: CASSFLAGVNTGELFF.